The 19 T cell receptor beta chains in this list originate from one sample, sequenced in a study of regulatory T cells in long-lasting Graves disease. CDR3 regions were amplified by Arm-PCR using iRepertoire HTBI primers to build TCR beta libraries. TCRdb recomputed calls from the multiplex PCR reads with MiXCR, one row per CDR3 protein. Seen here are some 280,000 distinct CDR3 sequences, approximately 20% observed once, and the top ten hold approximately 60%. The time point here: persistent/refractory GD, antithyroid drugs over 5 years with positive TRAb. Following extraction of RNA from PBMCs, that RNA was used to make the TCR library. The sample consisted of peripheral blood mononuclear cells (PBMCs), taken when the disease was refractory, from a patient treated with antithyroid drugs. Receptors were obtained from a female donor with Graves disease.

This chain connects TRBV2 to TRBJ2-5; no clear D. This CDR3 has 13 amino acids. Germline loops: CDR1 SNHLY, CDR2 FYNNEI. Trimming cost V 4 bases and J 2 bases, with 8 bases left between them. Written as DNA, the CDR3 is TGTGCCAGCAGTGTCGAATTACAAGAGACCCAGTACTTC. Encoded protein: CASSVELQETQYF.

The genes are TRBV6-1 and TRBJ2-2; D is unclear. Trimming cost V 8 bases and J 5 bases, with 12 bases left between them. The germline V gene has CDR1 MNHNS and CDR2 SASEGT. The CDR3 is 13 amino acids. CDR3: CASGGTRTGELFF. In DNA, the CDR3 is TGTGCCAGCGGCGGTACCAGGACCGGGGAGCTGTTTTTT.

The chain is built from TRBV27 and TRBJ2-7; 12 bases fit TRBD2. Per the germline V gene, CDR1 is MNHEY and CDR2 is SMNVEV (reference sequence). V lost 3 bases to trimming and J lost 4 bases; unmatched junction nucleotides: 1. This CDR3 is 14 amino acids long. CDR3 sequence: CASSFTSGRYEQYF. The DNA of the CDR3 is TGTGCCAGCAGTTTCACTAGCGGGAGGTACGAGCAGTACTTC.

The chain combines TRBV6-5 with TRBJ2-5; tentatively, D is TRBD1 or TRBD2 (5 bases each). Trimming took 2 bases from V and 1 from J, leaving 11 bases between them. Germline CDR1 MNHEY, CDR2 SVGAGI. The CDR3 contains 15 residues. CDR3 sequence: CASSYGGTSQETQYF. CDR3 bases: TGTGCCAGCAGTTACGGGGGAACGTCCCAAGAGACCCAGTACTTC.

The chain links TRBV20-1 to TRBJ2-2, with 13 positions matching TRBD2. V was pared by 4 bases and J by 3 bases, with 2 bases of the junction left unmatched. In germline, CDR1 is DFQATT, CDR2 SNEGSKA (reference sequence). The CDR3 is 15 amino acids. The DNA for the CDR3 is TGCAGTGCTAAAACTAGCGGGAGGGACACCGGGGAGCTGTTTTTT. It specifies CSAKTSGRDTGELFF.

This clonotype has only a few counts. The gene calls are TRBV27 and TRBJ1-1; D is unclear. Germline CDR1 MNHEY, CDR2 SMNVEV (reference sequence). This CDR3 contains 14 residues. The V gene lost 1 base and the J gene lost 1 base, with 7 bases spanning the gap. The CDR3 reads CASSLYGPNTEAFF. The DNA of the CDR3 is TGTGCCAGCAGTTTATACGGACCGAACACTGAAGCTTTCTTT.

The sample holds a few counts of this clonotype. The J gene is TRBJ1-5, the V gene TRBV4-1; maybe TRBD1 (6 bases). V dropped 4 bases and J dropped 6 bases, with 13 bases sitting between them. There are 14 residues in the CDR3. Per germline, CDR1 MGHRA and CDR2 YSYEKL. This CDR3 reads CASSLEGVGQPQHF. The DNA for the CDR3 is TGCGCCAGCAGCCTCGAGGGGGTTGGTCAGCCCCAGCATTTT.

The chain is built from TRBV24-1 and TRBJ1-5; D gene ambiguous. Germline V lookup: CDR1 KGHDR, CDR2 SFDVKD. Trimming left V 4 bases short and J 5 bases short, with 11 bases between. The CDR3 consists of 14 residues. The CDR3 coding sequence is TGTGCCACCAGTGACGAAACATCGGATCAGCCCCAGCATTTT. Amino acids: CATSDETSDQPQHF.

In this sample, this clonotype turned up many times. The chain links TRBV11-2 to TRBJ2-7, with 8 bases matching TRBD1. This CDR3 comprises 14 residues. J was trimmed by 5 bases and V by 5 bases; bases with no gene match: 8. Germline lookup yields CDR1 SGHAT and CDR2 FQNNGV. CDR3 sequence reads: CASSPDRVVHEQYF. The CDR3 DNA sequence: TGTGCCAGCAGCCCGGACAGGGTTGTACACGAGCAGTACTTC.

Points on this clonotype: A far larger clone is one base from this, pointing to a likely read error. This chain connects TRBV27 to TRBJ1-5; D remains ambiguous. Trimming left V 2 bases short and J 5 bases short, with 4 bases between. Per the germline V gene, CDR1 is MNHEY and CDR2 is SMNVEV (reference sequence). This CDR3 has 12 residues. CDR3 nucleotide sequence: TGTGCCAGCAGTTTAATAGATCAGCCCCAGCATTTT. It codes for CASSLIDQPQHF.

This sequence joins TRBV6-5 and TRBJ2-5, with TRBD2 identical over 11 bases. The germline V gene has CDR1 MNHEY and CDR2 SVGAGI. V lost 4 bases, J lost 5 bases, and 6 bases stayed unmatched. The CDR3 consists of 15 residues. The chain's CDR3 is CASSSTSGKAETQYF. DNA for the CDR3: TGTGCCAGCAGTTCGACTAGCGGGAAGGCGGAGACCCAGTACTTC.

This clonotype has ten or more counts. The rearrangement links TRBV30 to TRBJ1-2; TRBD1 matches 7 bases. Per germline, CDR1 GTSNPN and CDR2 SVGIG (reference sequence). V lost 3 bases and J lost 5; bases outside the gene matches: 3. The CDR3 sequence is 12 residues long. In DNA form, the CDR3 reads TGTGCCTGGAGAGGGACAGTATATGGCTACACCTTC. Residues: CAWRGTVYGYTF.

The gene calls are TRBV30 and TRBJ2-3; a possible D gene is TRBD2 (7 bases). Per germline, CDR1 GTSNPN and CDR2 SVGIG (reference sequence). The CDR3 runs to 14 residues. Trimming shortened V by 4 bases and J by 0 bases, and 11 bases separated the two germline ends. Here the CDR3 DNA reads TGTGCCTGGACGGGGGGCCCCAGCACAGATACGCAGTATTTT. It encodes CAWTGGPSTDTQYF. Complete variable domain (other parts from reference TRBV30 and TRBJ2-3): SQTIHQWPATLVQPVGSPLSLECTVEGTSNPNLYWYRQAAGRGLQLLFYSVGIGQISSEVPQNLSASRPQDRQFILSSKKLLLSDSGFYLCAWTGGPSTDTQYFGPGTRLTVL.

This chain links TRBV4-3 with TRBJ2-5, with a possible D match to TRBD1 (5 bases). Germline V gene sequence: CDR1 LGHNA, CDR2 YSLEER. V was shortened by 0 bases and J by 0 bases, with 8 bases between the two germline ends. This CDR3 has 15 residues. Here the CDR3 DNA reads TGCGCCAGCAGCCAAGAAGCAGGGTACCAAGAGACCCAGTACTTC. Amino acid sequence: CASSQEAGYQETQYF.

This clonotype was picked up many times. The genes are TRBV7-2 and TRBJ2-7; 12 bases align to TRBD2. Germline lookup yields CDR1 SGHTA and CDR2 FQGNSA. The CDR3 is 16 amino acids. V dropped 4 bases and J dropped 3; count of bases not matched to a gene: 7. Here the CDR3 DNA reads TGTGCCAGCAGCTCCCCGACTAGCGGGAGTATCTACGAGCAGTACTTC. Translated, it gives CASSSPTSGSIYEQYF.

The chain joins TRBV13 to TRBJ2-1; TRBD2 matches at 7 bases. The CDR3 is 16 amino acids. V shed 7 bases and J 3 bases; nucleotides not matched to a gene: 12. Germline V gives CDR1 PRHDT, CDR2 FYEKMQ (reference sequence). The CDR3 DNA sequence: TGTGCCAGCACCCTGGGAGGTCTAGCGGTCTACAATGAGCAGTTCTTC. It codes for CASTLGGLAVYNEQFF.

This chain uses TRBV4-1 with TRBJ2-7; 9 bases match TRBD1. Per the germline V gene, CDR1 is MGHRA and CDR2 is YSYEKL. There are 14 residues in the CDR3. V shed 1 base and J 2 bases; nucleotides not matched to a gene: 0. This CDR3 is CASSQGDRAYEQYF. CDR3 nucleotides: TGCGCCAGCAGCCAAGGGGACAGGGCCTACGAGCAGTACTTC.

The CDR3 DNA reads as TGCAGTGCTAGCCCAGAGTTAGCGCCCCAGGAGCAGTACTTC. It codes for CSASPELAPQEQYF. J is TRBJ2-7 and V is TRBV20-1; D may be TRBD2 (5 bases). The CDR3 runs to 14 residues. Germline CDR1 reads DFQATT; CDR2 reads SNEGSKA (reference sequence). The V gene lost 3 bases and the J gene lost 7 bases, with 19 bases spanning the gap.

The gene calls are TRBV7-2 and TRBJ2-7; 8 nucleotides line up with TRBD1. The CDR3 contains 15 residues. V lost 5 bases and J lost 10; bases outside the gene matches: 16. CDR1 and CDR2 (germline): SGHTA, FQGNSA. The CDR3 nucleotides are TGTGCCAGCAGCCCGGGGACAGGTTTTCGAATTAAACAGTACTTC. It specifies CASSPGTGFRIKQYF.